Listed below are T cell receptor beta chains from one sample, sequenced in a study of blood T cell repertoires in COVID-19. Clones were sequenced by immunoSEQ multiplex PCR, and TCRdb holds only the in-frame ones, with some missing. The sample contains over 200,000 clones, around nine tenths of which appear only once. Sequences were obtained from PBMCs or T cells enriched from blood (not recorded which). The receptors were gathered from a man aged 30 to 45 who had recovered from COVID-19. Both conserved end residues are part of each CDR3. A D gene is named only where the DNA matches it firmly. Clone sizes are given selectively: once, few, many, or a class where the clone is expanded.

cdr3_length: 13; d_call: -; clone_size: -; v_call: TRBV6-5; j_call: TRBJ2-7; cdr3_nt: TGTGCCAGCAGTTACTCAGGGAGCTACGAGCAGTACTTC; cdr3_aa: CASSYSGSYEQYF
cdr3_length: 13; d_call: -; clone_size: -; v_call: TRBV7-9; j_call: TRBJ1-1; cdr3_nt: TGTGCCAGCAGCCTCGGTATGAACACTGAAGCTTTCTTT; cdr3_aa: CASSLGMNTEAFF
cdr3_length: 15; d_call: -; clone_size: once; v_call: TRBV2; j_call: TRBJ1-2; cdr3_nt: TGTGCCAGCAGTGAGAGAGCTATCCCGGGCTATGGCTACACCTTC; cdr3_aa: CASSERAIPGYGYTF
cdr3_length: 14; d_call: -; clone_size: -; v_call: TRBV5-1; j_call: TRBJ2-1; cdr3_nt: TGCGCCAGCAGCCCCCCGGGACTTTACAATGAGCAGTTCTTC; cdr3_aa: CASSPPGLYNEQFF
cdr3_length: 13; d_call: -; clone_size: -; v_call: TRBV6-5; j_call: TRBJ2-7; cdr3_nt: TGTGCCAGCAGCTCTGCCAGCTCCTACGAGCAGTACTTC; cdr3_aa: CASSSASSYEQYF
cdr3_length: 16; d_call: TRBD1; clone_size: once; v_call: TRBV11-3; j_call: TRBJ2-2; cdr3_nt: TGTGCCAGCAGCAAGGACAGGGCTACGAACACCGGGGAGCTGTTTTTT; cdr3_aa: CASSKDRATNTGELFF
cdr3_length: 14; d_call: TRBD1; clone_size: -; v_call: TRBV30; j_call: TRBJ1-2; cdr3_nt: TGTGCCTGGAGTGTACAGGGGAGGTACTATGGCTACACCTTC; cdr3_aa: CAWSVQGRYYGYTF
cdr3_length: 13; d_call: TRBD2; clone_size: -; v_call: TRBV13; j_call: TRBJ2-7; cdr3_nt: TGTGCCAGCAGCCTAGCGGGAGGGACCGAGCAGTACTTC; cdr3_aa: CASSLAGGTEQYF
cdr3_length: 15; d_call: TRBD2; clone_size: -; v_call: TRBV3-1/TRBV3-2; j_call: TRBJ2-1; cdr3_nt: TGTGCCAGCAGCCTAGGACTAGCGGGGTCCAATGAGCAGTTCTTC; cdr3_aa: CASSLGLAGSNEQFF
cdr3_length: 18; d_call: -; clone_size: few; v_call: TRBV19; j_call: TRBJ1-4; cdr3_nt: TGTGCCAGTAGTATCTATCAGGGGATGATCGCAACTAATGAAAAACTGTTTTTT; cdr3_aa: CASSIYQGMIATNEKLFF
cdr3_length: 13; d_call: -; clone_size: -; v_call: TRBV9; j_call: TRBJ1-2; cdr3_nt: TGTGCCAGCAGCGTAACCACAACGGGTGGCTACACCTTC; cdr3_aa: CASSVTTTGGYTF
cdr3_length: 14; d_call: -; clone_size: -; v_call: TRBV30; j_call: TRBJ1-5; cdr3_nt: TGTGCCTGGAGTGTACAGCCCAGGGATCAGCCCCAGCATTTT; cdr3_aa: CAWSVQPRDQPQHF
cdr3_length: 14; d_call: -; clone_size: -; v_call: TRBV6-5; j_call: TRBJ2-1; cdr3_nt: TGTGCCAGCAGGAGGGCGGGTCATAACGATGAGCAGTTCTTC; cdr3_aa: CASRRAGHNDEQFF
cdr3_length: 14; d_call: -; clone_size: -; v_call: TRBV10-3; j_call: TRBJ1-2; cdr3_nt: TGTGCCATCAGTCCAAAGGAGGGGAAGGATGGCTACACCTTC; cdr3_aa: CAISPKEGKDGYTF
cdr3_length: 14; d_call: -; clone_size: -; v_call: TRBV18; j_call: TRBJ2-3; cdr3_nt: TGTGCCAGCAGGCAGGGAGGGGGAACAGATACGCAGTATTTT; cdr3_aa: CASRQGGGTDTQYF
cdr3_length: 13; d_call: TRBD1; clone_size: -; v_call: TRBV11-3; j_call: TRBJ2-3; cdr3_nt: TGTGCCAGCAGCCCACAGGGGGCAGATACGCAGTATTTT; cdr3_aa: CASSPQGADTQYF
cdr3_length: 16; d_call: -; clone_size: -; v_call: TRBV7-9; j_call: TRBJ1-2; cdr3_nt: TGTGCCAGCAGCCCTACCGGGACAACCTCTAACTATGGCTACACCTTC; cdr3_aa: CASSPTGTTSNYGYTF
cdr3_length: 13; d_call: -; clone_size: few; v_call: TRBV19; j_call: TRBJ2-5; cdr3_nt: TGTGCCAGTAGTCCTCCCCGGGGGGAGACCCAGTACTTC; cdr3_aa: CASSPPRGETQYF
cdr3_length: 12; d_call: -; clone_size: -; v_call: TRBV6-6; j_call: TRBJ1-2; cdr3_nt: TGTGCCAGCACCAGGGACATCCGCGGCTACACCTTC; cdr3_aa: CASTRDIRGYTF
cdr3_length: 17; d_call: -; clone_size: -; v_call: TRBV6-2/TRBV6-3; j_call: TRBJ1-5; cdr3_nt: TGTGCCAGCAGTTTGTATTTAGGGAGTCTGGTCAATCAGCCCCAGCATTTT; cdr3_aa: CASSLYLGSLVNQPQHF
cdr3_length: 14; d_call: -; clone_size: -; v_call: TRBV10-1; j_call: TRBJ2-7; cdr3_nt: TGCGCCAGCAGTGACAGACAATCCACCTACGAGCAGTACTTC; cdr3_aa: CASSDRQSTYEQYF
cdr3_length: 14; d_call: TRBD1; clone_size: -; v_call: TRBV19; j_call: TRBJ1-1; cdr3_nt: TGTGCCAGTAGTCTCGACAGGGTGAACACTGAAGCTTTCTTT; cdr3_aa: CASSLDRVNTEAFF
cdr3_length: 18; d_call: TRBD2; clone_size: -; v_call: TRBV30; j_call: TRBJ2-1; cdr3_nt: TGTGCCTGGGGTGGACTAGCGGGGGTACCCTTCTCCTACAATGAGCAGTTCTTC; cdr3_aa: CAWGGLAGVPFSYNEQFF
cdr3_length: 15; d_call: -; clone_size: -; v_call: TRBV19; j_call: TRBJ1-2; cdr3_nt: TGTGCCAGTAGTATCACGGGGCGACTAGACTATGGCTACACCTTC; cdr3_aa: CASSITGRLDYGYTF
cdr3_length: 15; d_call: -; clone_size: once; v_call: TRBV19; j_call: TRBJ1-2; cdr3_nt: TGTGCCAGTAGTACGACAGGACCTTCGCACTATGGCTACACCTTC; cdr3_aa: CASSTTGPSHYGYTF
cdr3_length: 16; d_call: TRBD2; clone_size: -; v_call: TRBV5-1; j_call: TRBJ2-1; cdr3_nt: TGCGCCAGCAGCTTGGCTCTAGCGGGAGAGGAAAGAGAGCAGTTCTTC; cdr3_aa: CASSLALAGEEREQFF
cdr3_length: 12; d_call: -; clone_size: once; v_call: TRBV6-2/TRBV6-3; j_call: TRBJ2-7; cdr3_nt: TGTGCCAGCAGTCTAAACGGCTACGAGCAGTACTTC; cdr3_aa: CASSLNGYEQYF
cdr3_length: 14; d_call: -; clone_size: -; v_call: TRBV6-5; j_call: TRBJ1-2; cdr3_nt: TGTGCCAGCAGTTACTCGAGCCAGGGCTATGGCTACACCTTC; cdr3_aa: CASSYSSQGYGYTF
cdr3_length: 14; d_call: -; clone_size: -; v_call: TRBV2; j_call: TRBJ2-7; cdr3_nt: TGTGCCAGCAGTGAAGGACAGGCTAACTACGAGCAGTACTTC; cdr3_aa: CASSEGQANYEQYF
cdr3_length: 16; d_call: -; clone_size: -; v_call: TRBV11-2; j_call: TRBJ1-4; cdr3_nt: TGTGCCAGCAGCCCAGGGAGGGGCTGGGATAATGAAAAACTGTTTTTT; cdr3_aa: CASSPGRGWDNEKLFF
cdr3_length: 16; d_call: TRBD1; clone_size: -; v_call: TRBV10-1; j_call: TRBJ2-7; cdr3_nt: TGCGCCAGCAGTGAGTCACCGGGACAGGGGTTTTGGGAGCAGTACTTC; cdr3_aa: CASSESPGQGFWEQYF
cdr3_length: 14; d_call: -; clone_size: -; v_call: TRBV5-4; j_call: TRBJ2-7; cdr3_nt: TGTGCCAGCAGCACGTCAACAGGGAGTTACGAGCAGTACTTC; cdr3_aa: CASSTSTGSYEQYF
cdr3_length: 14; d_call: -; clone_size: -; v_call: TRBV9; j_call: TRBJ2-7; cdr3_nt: TGTGCCAGCAGCGTAGGCGGTACGACCTACGAGCAGTACTTC; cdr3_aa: CASSVGGTTYEQYF
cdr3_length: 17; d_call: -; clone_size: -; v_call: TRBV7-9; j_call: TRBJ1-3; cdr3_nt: TGTGCCAGCAGCCCCGAAGGACGGGGTTTTACTGGAAACACCATATATTTT; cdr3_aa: CASSPEGRGFTGNTIYF
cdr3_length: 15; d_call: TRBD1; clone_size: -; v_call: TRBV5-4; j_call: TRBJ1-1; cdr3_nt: TGTGCCAGCAGCTTAGGACAGGGGGTGAACACTGAAGCTTTCTTT; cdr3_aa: CASSLGQGVNTEAFF
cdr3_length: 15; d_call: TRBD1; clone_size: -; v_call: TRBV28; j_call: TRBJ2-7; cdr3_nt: TGTGCCAGCAGTTTAGCCGCGACAGGGGGCTACGAGCAGTACTTC; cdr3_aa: CASSLAATGGYEQYF